What follows are 18 T cell receptor beta chains derived from one specimen sequenced in a study of Graves' ophthalmopathy and Graves' hyperthyroidism (dated by TCRdb to 2016 to 2019). The sequencer was an Illumina HiSeq 2000. TCR beta CDR3 regions were amplified from RNA transcripts for repertoire sequencing. The first round was an RT-PCR using HTBI primers with the Qiagen OneStep RT-PCR kit, and this first round was followed by a second-round multiplex PCR, then size selection and purification. Using fastp at Q25 and MiXCR, TCRdb reprocessed the public reads and kept productive beta chains. Under each unique CDR3 protein, matching rows form one entry showing the most common genes and DNA. The sample includes around 1,000,000 distinct CDR3 sequences, with 35% to 40% observed a single time. Clones ranked in the top ten supply around 10% of the sample. Sequenced: peripheral blood or thyroid tissue (not recorded which). These receptors were collected from an adult man with Graves' hyperthyroidism.

This clonotype was counted many times. This chain uses TRBV4-2 with TRBJ1-2; D unclear. The CDR3 loop spans 14 amino acids. The germline CDR1 and CDR2 sequences are LGHNA and YNFKEQ. Deletions cut 0 bases from V and 1 base from J, with 6 bases between. CDR3 DNA sequence: TGTGCCAGCAGCCAAGAGGAGAGTAACTATGGCTACACCTTC. Protein sequence: CASSQEESNYGYTF.

This clonotype was observed a few times. The chain is built from TRBV6-1 and TRBJ1-5; D is perhaps TRBD1 (5 bases). V lost 2 bases and J lost 9, with 11 bases in between. The germline V gene encodes CDR1 MNHNS and CDR2 SASEGT. The CDR3 contains 13 residues. The DNA for the CDR3 is TGTGCCAGCAGTGAACAGGGTCCGGGGCCCCAGCATTTT. This gives the protein CASSEQGPGPQHF.

As for this clonotype: This may be a read error, as it is one base from a much larger clone. This sequence joins TRBV2 and TRBJ1-1; D uncertain. The germline V gene encodes CDR1 SNHLY and CDR2 FYNNEI. The CDR3 covers 15 residues. The ends were cut back, 5 bases at V and 4 bases at J, with 17 bases in the middle. CDR3 DNA sequence: TGTGCCAGCAGTCGACGAGGTAGGTGGACCACTGAAGCTTTCTTT. Amino acids: CASSRRGRWTTEAFF. The complete variable domain, with remaining parts taken from reference TRBV2 and TRBJ1-1, reads EPEVTQTPSHQVTQMGQEVILRCVPISNHLYFYWYRQILGQKVEFLVSFYNNEISEKSEIFDDQFSVERPDGSNFTLKIRSTKLEDSAMYFCASSRRGRWTTEAFFGQGTRLTVV.

This clonotype was detected many times. V gene TRBV10-1 combines with J gene TRBJ1-2; D might be TRBD1 (5 bases). V was trimmed by 0 bases and J by 8 bases, leaving 10 bases between them. CDR1 and CDR2 from the germline V gene are WNHNN and SYGVQD (reference sequence). This CDR3 contains 13 residues. This CDR3 is CASSESRGGGYTF. The CDR3, as DNA: TGCGCCAGCAGTGAGTCCCGGGGCGGAGGCTACACCTTC.

This clonotype occurred a few times. This may stem from a read error, because a much larger clone lies one nucleotide away. This chain joins TRBV7-9 and TRBJ1-1, with no clear D. The V end lost 4 bases, the J end lost 3 bases, and 12 bases lay between the germline ends. Germline values: CDR1 SEHNR, CDR2 FQNEAQ (reference sequence). This CDR3 spans 14 amino acids. The CDR3 spells CASSSPKGYTEAFF. The CDR3 nucleotides read TGTGCCAGCAGCTCACCTAAGGGCTACACTGAAGCTTTCTTT.

In its sample, this clonotype was seen many times. This CDR3 reads CASSVTGFLLAFF. The CDR3 nucleotides are TGTGCCAGCAGCGTCACAGGGTTTCTCTTGGCTTTCTTT. The rearrangement uses TRBV7-2 and TRBJ1-1, with a tentative D call TRBD1 (6 bases). V shed 5 bases and J shed 11 bases, with 18 bases lying between them. Germline assignment: CDR1 SGHTA and CDR2 FQGNSA. The CDR3 runs to 13 residues.

V usage is TRBV7-9 and J usage is TRBJ1-6; D unclear. CDR1 is SEHNR, CDR2 FQNEAQ, per germline (reference sequence). The V end was cut by 4 bases, the J end by 9 bases, with 19 bases between. CDR3 length equals 16 residues. CDR3 protein: CASSSGRTLTTSPLHF. As DNA, the CDR3 is TGTGCCAGCAGCTCGGGAAGGACCCTGACGACTTCACCCCTCCACTTT.

This clonotype was detected only a few times. The chain uses TRBV7-8 and TRBJ2-3; maybe TRBD1 (5 bases). The CDR3 totals 14 residues. Germline V gene data show CDR1 as SGHVS and CDR2 as FQNEAQ. Deletions cut 6 bases from V and 4 bases from J, with 14 bases between. The CDR3 nucleotides read TGTGCCAGCAGTGAAGGGGATCGGGCAGATACGCAGTATTTT. Translation gives CASSEGDRADTQYF.

This clonotype was seen many times. The CDR3 DNA is TGTGCCACCAGCAGAGACAAGGGTACGGAGGGCTACACCTTC. Protein: CATSRDKGTEGYTF. This chain links TRBV15 with TRBJ1-2; D is ambiguous. Between the trimmed V and J ends, which lost 0 bases and 8 bases, there was a span of 13 bases. The germline CDR1 and CDR2 sequences are LNHNV and YYDKDF (reference sequence). The CDR3 is 14 residues long.

Of note for this clonotype: A single base separates this from a much larger clone, so it may be a read error. This chain's CDR3 is CSGGDSNRPQHF. CDR3 DNA sequence: TGCAGCGGGGGGGATAGCAATCGGCCCCAGCATTTT. The gene calls are TRBV29-1 and TRBJ1-5, with D possibly TRBD1 on 5 matching bases. CDR1 SQVTM and CDR2 ANQGSEA come from the germline V gene. CDR3 size: 12 residues. The complete variable domain, with remaining parts taken from reference TRBV29-1 and TRBJ1-5, reads SAVISQKPSRDICQRGTSLTIQCQVDSQVTMMFWYRQQPGQSLTLIATANQGSEATYESGFVIDKFPISRPNLTFSTLTVSNMSPEDSSIYLCSGGDSNRPQHFGDGTRLSIL.

The J gene is TRBJ2-5, the V gene TRBV4-2, with 11 bases fitting TRBD2. The junction had 13 bases not matched to a gene; V was cut back by 0 bases and J by 4 bases. Germline V gene data show CDR1 as LGHNA and CDR2 as YNFKEQ. CDR3 size: 19 residues. Here the CDR3 DNA reads TGTGCCAGCAGCCAAGATCCGATAGCGGGAGGGCCCGATGGAGAGACCCAGTACTTC. It is translated as CASSQDPIAGGPDGETQYF.

This rearrangement joins TRBV10-3 to TRBJ1-4; TRBD1 is a possible D gene (6 bases). This CDR3 has 13 residues. Germline V CDR1 and CDR2: ENHRY, SYGVKD. The V end was cut by 9 bases, the J end by 8 bases, with 16 bases between. The CDR3 nucleotides are TGTGCCATTGGGGGCAGGGGAGAAGAAAAACTGTTTTTT. Amino acid sequence: CAIGGRGEEKLFF.

The CDR3 loop reads CSANRDGSYEQYF. The CDR3, as DNA: TGCAGCGCAAACCGGGACGGATCCTACGAGCAGTACTTC. The V and J genes are TRBV29-1 and TRBJ2-7; D tentatively reads TRBD1 or TRBD2 (5 bases each). Looked up from germline, CDR1 is SQVTM and CDR2 is ANQGSEA. Trimming removed 7 bases from V and 1 base from J, with 14 bases in between. There are 13 residues in the CDR3.

This clonotype was seen a few times. The chain links TRBV24-1 to TRBJ2-2; the D is unclear. Germline V gives CDR1 KGHDR, CDR2 SFDVKD. The ends were cut back, 0 bases at V and 0 bases at J, with 10 bases in the middle. The CDR3 runs 17 residues. This chain's CDR3 is CATSDLGFLANTGELFF. Written as DNA, the CDR3 is TGTGCCACCAGTGATTTGGGGTTCCTGGCGAACACCGGGGAGCTGTTTTTT.

Remarks on this clonotype: Given the absence of the conserved phenylalanine or tryptophan at the CDR3 end, a read error is likely. J is TRBJ1-1 and V is TRBV6-2 or TRBV6-3; the match to TRBD1 covers 7 bases. The trim removed 2 bases at V and 1 base at J, leaving 7 bases unmatched. The germline gives CDR1 MNHEY, CDR2 SVGEGT. This CDR3 spans 16 amino acids. The CDR3 spells CASSYRVTGQNTEAFL. The CDR3 DNA follows: TGTGCCAGCAGTTACAGGGTGACAGGGCAGAACACTGAAGCTTTCCTT.

This clonotype came up many times. The V call is TRBV2, the J call TRBJ2-7, with no clear D. The germline V gene has CDR1 SNHLY and CDR2 FYNNEI. The CDR3 consists of 12 residues. The V gene lost 4 bases and the J gene lost 5 bases, with 9 bases spanning the gap. CDR3 sequence reads: CASSGWRNEQYF. The CDR3 region has the DNA TGTGCCAGCAGTGGGTGGCGGAACGAGCAGTACTTC.

This clonotype was seen a handful of times. The gene calls are TRBV11-2 and TRBJ2-7; D unclear. V lost 8 bases, J lost 3 bases, and 14 bases lay in between. This CDR3 comprises 13 residues. The germline V gene has CDR1 SGHAT and CDR2 FQNNGV. DNA for the CDR3: TGTGCCAGCGGAAACGTACGGATCTACGAGCAGTACTTC. Its translation: CASGNVRIYEQYF.

This clonotype showed up just a few times. J is TRBJ1-6 and V is TRBV20-1; D remains ambiguous. From germline, CDR1 is DFQATT and CDR2 SNEGSKA (reference sequence). The V gene lost 4 bases and the J gene lost 4 bases, with 17 bases spanning the gap. The CDR3 runs to 16 residues. CDR3 in amino acids: CSAIPLLRAYNSPLHF. The CDR3 bases are TGCAGTGCTATCCCGTTGCTGCGGGCTTATAATTCACCCCTCCACTTT.